This T cell receptor beta chain was recovered during a study of T cell repertoires in cytomegalovirus infection (dated by TCRdb to the late 2010s). Study-level background: Donor HLA type was relevant to the analysis, because carriage of CMV infection together with the matching HLA type was indicated by public TCR beta signatures. Study-wide findings and limitations: In both this cohort and an independent cohort of several hundred donors, the cumulative frequency of public TCR beta family members distinguished carriers of CMV infection plus the relevant HLA type. In the ex vivo response, HLA-C-restricted CMV-specific TCR beta clonotypes were dominant, and in two of eight donors the single most frequent clonotype came from this HLA-C-restricted group.

The germline V and J ends show losses of 0 bases and 3 bases respectively, and no gene match explains 6 bases of the junction. Per the germline V gene (reference sequence), MNHNY is the CDR1 and SVGAGI is the CDR2. From cysteine to phenylalanine, the CDR3 is 17 amino acids long. The sequence is cut down to CDR3 DNA, 51 bases in frame from base 1. To note about this clonotype: The clone's antigen remains unknown. Within one base of it there is no much larger clone, and no base qualities were kept.

The sequencer listed for this sample is Illumina HiSeq 1500. The public reads were reanalyzed by TCRdb: fastp trimming at Q25, MiXCR alignment, in-frame beta chains only. Identical CDR3 proteins give one entry, which carries the most common genes and DNA. The sample profile shows more than 400,000 distinct CDR3 sequences; more than 25% of them were found once. Jointly, the top ten make up approximately 13% of the sample. This receptor chain uses TRBV6-6 and TRBJ2-1, with 9 bases aligning to TRBD2. The TCR comes from a human donor in good health (CMV status not recorded). Some clones in this sample may be carry-over from other donors' samples. Sample: PBMCs. The CDR3 in this case is CASSYSSSGTVYNEQFF. DNA sequence: TGTGCCAGCAGTTACTCATCTAGCGGGACAGTCTACAATGAGCAGTTCTTC.